Sequencing of this TCR beta chain was carried out in a study of T cells in Graves' hyperthyroidism and ophthalmopathy. The study's findings and limits: Ophthalmopathy was separated from stable hyperthyroidism by a 13 V-J model. For ophthalmopathy, model prediction preceded onset by a median 6.5 months.

TCR beta CDR3 sequences were amplified from RNA transcripts. TCR CDR3 underwent first-round RT-PCR with the HTBI primer set. TCRdb redid the calling of the multiplex PCR reads with MiXCR, one entry per CDR3 protein. Of around 700,000 distinct CDR3 sequences in the sample, 18% were seen once. Exclusions: uncontrolled infection, other autoimmune disease, pregnancy, lactation. This clonotype was counted at least ten times. The antigen is not known. V was clipped by 4 bases and J by 5 bases, with 20 bases between them. This CDR3 is 16 amino acids long. CDR1 is SGHAT, CDR2 FQNNGV, per germline. V usage is TRBV11-2 and J usage is TRBJ2-5; tentatively, D is TRBD2 (5 bases). The TCR was taken from a woman in her fifties or sixties with Graves' hyperthyroidism that later progressed to Graves' ophthalmopathy. Sequences were obtained from blood. CDR3 bases: TGTGCCAGCAGCTATATCAATGGGGAGTCTGTGGAGACCCAGTACTTC. Translation: CASSYINGESVETQYF. Full variable domain (remainder filled in from reference TRBV11-2 and TRBJ2-5): EAGVAQSPRYKIIEKRQSVAFWCNPISGHATLYWYQQILGQGPKLLIQFQNNGVVDDSQLPKDRFSAERLKGVDSTLKIQPAKLEDSAVYLCASSYINGESVETQYFGPGTRLLVL.